The 25 T cell receptor beta chains in this list originate from one sample, sequenced in a study of cytomegalovirus exposure and HLA in healthy donors. PCR employed 60 Vbeta and 13 Jbeta primers. Data came from immunoSEQ multiplex PCR; TCRdb stores just in-frame clones and leaves some out. The sample lists some 160,000 clones; roughly 80% were seen once. Sequenced sample: PBMCs. The origin of the receptors is a boy under 10 years old in good health and CMV-seronegative.

The chain couples TRBV19 to TRBJ2-5, with 9 bases fitting TRBD2. With 11 bases clipped from V and 2 bases from J, the junction kept 33 bases outside the gene matches. This CDR3 has 22 amino acids. Germline lookup yields CDR1 LNHDA and CDR2 SQIVND (reference sequence). CDR3 loop: CASAKGPSDRELAGAHQETQYF. The CDR3 DNA is TGTGCCTCGGCAAAAGGGCCGTCGGACAGAGAGTTAGCGGGGGCCCATCAAGAGACCCAGTACTTC.

The DNA for the CDR3 is TGCGCCAGCAGCCAAGTGGTCGGCAGGGGTAATCAGCCCCAGCATTTT. Translated: CASSQVVGRGNQPQHF. The V and J genes are TRBV4-1 and TRBJ1-5, with D perhaps TRBD1 (6 bases). The V gene's germline CDR1 is MGHRA and CDR2 YSYEKL. The germline V and J ends were trimmed by 1 base and 4 bases, with 14 bases remaining between them. CDR3 length equals 16 residues.

This chain connects TRBV4-2 to TRBJ2-2; 8 bases fit TRBD2. The CDR3 contains 15 residues. V trimming: 4 bases; J trimming: 3 bases; junction bases outside the gene matches: 4. The germline V gene encodes CDR1 LGHNA and CDR2 YNFKEQ. CDR3 region: CASSPSGGDTGELFF. The CDR3 DNA reads TGTGCCAGCAGCCCCAGCGGGGGCGACACCGGGGAGCTGTTTTTT.

V is TRBV10-3 and J is TRBJ1-5, with 12 bases identical to TRBD1. J gave up 4 bases and V 7 bases, and 5 bases lay outside the gene matches. Germline V lookup: CDR1 ENHRY, CDR2 SYGVKD. This CDR3 region has 15 residues. Here the CDR3 DNA reads TGTGCCATCAAGGTGGGACAGGGGGCGAATCAGCCCCAGCATTTT. Translated, it gives CAIKVGQGANQPQHF.

V gene TRBV4-3 combines with J gene TRBJ1-1; 12 bases are shared with TRBD1. V dropped 4 bases and J dropped 0; count of bases not matched to a gene: 12. Germline-derived CDR1 and CDR2 are LGHNA and YSLEER. The CDR3 consists of 19 residues. CDR3 sequence: CASSPSGTGGEGVNTEAFF. CDR3 bases: TGCGCCAGCAGCCCATCTGGGACAGGGGGCGAAGGAGTGAACACTGAAGCTTTCTTT.

The rearrangement joins TRBV11-2 to TRBJ2-5; 10 bases line up with TRBD1. Trimming at V came to 5 bases and at J to 5 bases, leaving 8 bases not matched to a gene. Germline V gene sequence: CDR1 SGHAT, CDR2 FQNNGV. This CDR3 contains 15 residues. This CDR3 reads CASSVTWDRGETQYF. CDR3 DNA sequence: TGTGCCAGCAGCGTGACCTGGGACAGGGGTGAGACCCAGTACTTC.

This clone turned up a few times. V is TRBV6-5 and J is TRBJ1-1; 10 bases are shared with TRBD1. CDR1 MNHEY and CDR2 SVGAGI come from the germline V gene. The CDR3 is 13 residues long. V dropped 1 base and J dropped 8; count of bases not matched to a gene: 1. CDR3 in DNA: TGTGCCAGCAGTTACTGGGACAGGGGAGAAGCTTTCTTT. Encoded protein: CASSYWDRGEAFF.

This sequence joins TRBV7-3 and TRBJ2-1; a weak D match, TRBD2 (5 bases). V was clipped by 5 bases and J by 3 bases, with 17 bases between them. CDR1 is SGHTA, CDR2 FQGTGA, per germline. The CDR3 loop spans 16 amino acids. The CDR3 region is CASSPSVAPSYNEQFF. As DNA, the CDR3 is TGTGCCAGCAGCCCTTCGGTAGCGCCTAGCTACAATGAGCAGTTCTTC.

On this clone: An end of the junction does not agree with germline; a read error may underlie this. V is TRBV28 and J is TRBJ2-7, with a possible D match to TRBD1 (5 bases). This CDR3 comprises 14 residues. Germline V gene data show CDR1 as MDHEN and CDR2 as SYDVKM. The CDR3 coding sequence is TGTGCCAGCAGGCCCCAGGGTCCCTCCGACGAGCAGTACTTC. It is translated as CASRPQGPSDEQYF.

The genes are TRBV12-5 and TRBJ1-2; no reliable D call. The CDR3 spans 17 residues. V dropped 0 bases and J dropped 5 bases, with 19 bases sitting between them. In germline, CDR1 is LGHNT, CDR2 FRNRAP. This CDR3 reads CASGLVLGLESSYGYTF. The CDR3, as DNA: TGTGCTAGTGGTTTGGTACTAGGGTTGGAGAGTTCTTATGGCTACACCTTC.

The rearrangement joins TRBV27 to TRBJ1-1; D is unresolved. V was cut by 4 bases and J by 1 base, with 10 bases left in between. The germline CDR1 and CDR2 sequences are MNHEY and SMNVEV (reference sequence). The CDR3 loop spans 14 amino acids. The CDR3 here is CASSSGVTNTEAFF. The DNA for the CDR3 is TGTGCCAGCAGTTCCGGGGTAACGAACACTGAAGCTTTCTTT.

This clone occurred once. This chain connects TRBV5-1 to TRBJ2-1, with 10 bases lining up with TRBD1. V shed 0 bases and J 5 bases; nucleotides not matched to a gene: 5. This CDR3 is 16 amino acids long. Germline V lookup: CDR1 SGHRS, CDR2 YFSETQ. The CDR3 region has the DNA TGCGCCAGCAGCTTGGTGCTTGGGACAGGGGACAATGAGCAGTTCTTC. Encoded protein: CASSLVLGTGDNEQFF.

The rearrangement links TRBV27 to TRBJ2-5; D unclear. Trimming removed 0 bases from V and 4 bases from J, with 12 bases in between. Germline CDR1 MNHEY, CDR2 SMNVEV (reference sequence). The CDR3 contains 15 residues. The CDR3 nucleotides read TGTGCCAGCAGTTTATCCCCGGGTTCTGCAGAGACCCAGTACTTC. Translation: CASSLSPGSAETQYF.

V gene TRBV6-6 combines with J gene TRBJ2-5; D perhaps matches TRBD2 (6 bases). Judging by the DNA end, TRBJ2-7 fits better; the J call may be wrong. This CDR3 region has 12 residues. Germline assignment: CDR1 MNHNY and CDR2 SVGAGI (reference sequence). This chain's CDR3 is CASGLRPYEQYF. As DNA, the CDR3 is TGTGCCAGCGGACTAAGACCCTACGAGCAGTACTTC.

The chain combines TRBV4-1 with TRBJ1-3, with D hard to call. The length of the CDR3 is 16 residues. The V end lost 1 base, the J end lost 0 bases, and 10 bases lay between the germline ends. Germline CDR1 and CDR2: MGHRA and YSYEKL. The CDR3 sequence: CASSQGWAFSGNTIYF. In DNA, the CDR3 is TGCGCCAGCAGCCAAGGATGGGCTTTCTCTGGAAACACCATATATTTT.

The chain recombines TRBV27 with TRBJ1-2; D is unresolved. V was shortened by 7 bases and J by 5 bases, with 20 bases between the two germline ends. The CDR3 has 15 residues. Per germline, CDR1 MNHEY and CDR2 SMNVEV (reference sequence). CDR3 in amino acids: CASTTAAKLTYGYTF. For the CDR3, the DNA is TGTGCCAGCACCACCGCGGCGAAGTTGACTTATGGCTACACCTTC.

J is TRBJ1-1 and V is TRBV27; D possibly corresponds to TRBD1 (6 bases). This CDR3 is built from 15 residues. Per the germline V gene, CDR1 is MNHEY and CDR2 is SMNVEV (reference sequence). V dropped 7 bases and J dropped 1 base, with 16 bases sitting between them. CDR3 coding DNA: TGTGCCAGCACAGCAAGCCGGGACACGAACACTGAAGCTTTCTTT. It translates to CASTASRDTNTEAFF.

The chain couples TRBV9 to TRBJ1-2; TRBD1 agrees at 9 bases. Trimming cost V 5 bases and J 8 bases; bases outside gene matches: 13. Per the germline V gene, CDR1 is SGDLS and CDR2 is YYNGEE. This CDR3 spans 15 amino acids. DNA for the CDR3: TGTGCCAGCAGTGCCCGAGGACAGGGGTTTCTGGGCTACACCTTC. Its translation is CASSARGQGFLGYTF.

The chain has TRBV4-2 and TRBJ2-2; D gene ambiguous. Trimming left V 3 bases short and J 7 bases short, with 6 bases between. Germline-derived CDR1 and CDR2 are LGHNA and YNFKEQ. CDR3 size: 12 residues. The CDR3 nucleotides are TGTGCCAGCAGCCAGTCCGTCGGGGAGCTGTTTTTT. Protein sequence: CASSQSVGELFF.

In its sample, this clone was seen once. J is TRBJ2-3 and V is TRBV11-3; 7 bases agree with TRBD1. Germline trimming cut 2 bases from V and 5 bases from J; bases unmatched to any gene: 4. Germline CDR1 is SGHNT and CDR2 is YENEEA. The CDR3 extends over 14 amino acids. CDR3 DNA sequence: TGTGCCAGCAGCTTACGACAGGGTTTAGATACGCAGTATTTT. Translating gives CASSLRQGLDTQYF.

V gene TRBV10-3 combines with J gene TRBJ1-4, with TRBD1 as a possible D gene (6 bases). Germline-derived CDR1 and CDR2 are ENHRY and SYGVKD. The V and J ends lost 7 bases and 6 bases respectively, with 12 bases between them. The CDR3 has 13 amino acids. CDR3 protein: CAIKGRGDEKLFF. The DNA of the CDR3 is TGTGCCATCAAAGGCAGGGGCGATGAAAAACTGTTTTTT.

This chain connects TRBV4-2 to TRBJ1-1; D is unresolved. CDR1 LGHNA and CDR2 YNFKEQ come from the germline V gene. This CDR3 region has 14 residues. V lost 1 base to trimming and J lost 1 base, with 7 bases between them. The CDR3 here is CASSQVLENTEAFF. DNA of the CDR3: TGTGCCAGCAGCCAAGTTTTAGAGAACACTGAAGCTTTCTTT.

This clone was counted once. This chain connects TRBV7-8 to TRBJ2-7; unclear D gene. The V end was cut by 7 bases, the J end by 0 bases, with 22 bases between. This CDR3 has 17 amino acids. CDR1 is SGHVS, CDR2 FQNEAQ, per germline. The CDR3 loop is CASIPRRRTLSSYEQYF. The CDR3 DNA follows: TGTGCCAGCATCCCTAGGAGACGAACCCTGAGCTCCTACGAGCAGTACTTC.

V and J are TRBV6-5 and TRBJ2-7; 7 nucleotides line up with TRBD1. J was trimmed by 3 bases and V by 2 bases; bases with no gene match: 10. Per germline, CDR1 MNHEY and CDR2 SVGAGI. The CDR3 has 16 residues. The CDR3 bases are TGTGCCAGCAGTTACCCTAGACAGGGTCTCTTCTACGAGCAGTACTTC. Translating gives CASSYPRQGLFYEQYF.

V and J are TRBV7-2 and TRBJ2-3; D is ambiguous. The CDR3 is 14 amino acids. Trimming stripped 2 bases from V and 6 bases from J, with 12 bases between. Germline V CDR1 and CDR2: SGHTA, FQGNSA. The CDR3 region has the DNA TGTGCCAGCAGCTTAACAGAGTTGAGTGATACGCAGTATTTT. It translates to CASSLTELSDTQYF.